Sequencing of this T cell receptor (beta chain) was carried out in a study of sequential checkpoint blockade in melanoma. Specified treatment: randomized to nivolumab then ipilimumab (arm A) or the reverse (arm B). V dropped 5 bases and J dropped 2 bases, with 23 bases sitting between them. From germline, CDR1 is SEHNR and CDR2 FQNEAQ (reference sequence). The CDR3 has 18 residues. Method: immunoSEQ multiplex PCR; TCRdb's copy keeps in-frame clones and lacks some. Here the sample spans some 14,000 clones, around 48% being singletons. The rearrangement joins TRBV7-9 to TRBJ2-3, with D perhaps matching TRBD1 (5 bases). This clonotype was sampled from a human donor with melanoma. Specimen: CD8+ T cells sorted from blood (inferred from file names), collected from a patient given nivolumab and ipilimumab in sequence. The CDR3 loop is CASSPVGVNRWFTDTQYF. CDR3 nucleotide sequence: TGTGCCAGCAGCCCCGTGGGCGTAAACAGGTGGTTCACAGATACGCAGTATTTT.